This T cell receptor beta chain was identified in a study of regulatory T cells in long-lasting Graves disease. Notes on the study in general: In persistent patients, shared public clonotypes (2,741) outnumbered those in new patients (almost 1,000).

Time point described: persistent/refractory GD, antithyroid drugs over 5 years with positive TRAb. The TCR library was made from RNA that had been extracted from PBMCs in TRIzol. The diagnosis of Graves' disease used American Thyroid Association guidelines. Arm-PCR of CDR3 regions and iRepertoire HTBI primers were used to build TCR beta libraries. In TCRdb, the multiplex PCR reads were re-called with MiXCR into one record per CDR3 protein. Among around 500,000 distinct CDR3 sequences, 20% were seen once, and the ten largest hold over 7.5%. About this clonotype itself: Its antigen remains unidentified.

CDR1 SQVTM and CDR2 ANQGSEA come from the germline V gene. The CDR3 runs 15 residues. Trimming pared 7 bases from V and 0 bases from J, leaving 15 bases between. The rearrangement links TRBV29-1 to TRBJ2-2, with a possible D match to TRBD1 (6 bases). The origin of this receptor is a female donor with Graves disease. Sequenced here: peripheral blood mononuclear cells (PBMCs), sampled when the disease was refractory, from a patient treated with antithyroid drugs. This CDR3 reads CSGRGTPANTGELFF. In DNA form, the CDR3 reads TGCAGCGGCCGTGGGACACCCGCGAACACCGGGGAGCTGTTTTTT.